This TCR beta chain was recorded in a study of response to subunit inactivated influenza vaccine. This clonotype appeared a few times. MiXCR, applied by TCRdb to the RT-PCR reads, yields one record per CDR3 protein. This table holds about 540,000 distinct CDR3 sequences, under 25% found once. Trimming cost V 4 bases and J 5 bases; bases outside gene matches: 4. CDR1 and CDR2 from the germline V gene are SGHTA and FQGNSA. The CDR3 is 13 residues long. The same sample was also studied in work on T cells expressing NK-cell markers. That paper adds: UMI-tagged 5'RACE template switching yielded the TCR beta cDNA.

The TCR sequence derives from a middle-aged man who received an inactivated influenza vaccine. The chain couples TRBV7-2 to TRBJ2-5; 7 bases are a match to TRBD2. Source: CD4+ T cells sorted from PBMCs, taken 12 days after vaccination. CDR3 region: CASSYIGGETQYF. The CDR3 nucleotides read TGTGCCAGCAGCTATATCGGGGGGGAGACCCAGTACTTC.